This TCR beta chain was sequenced for a study of cytomegalovirus exposure and HLA in healthy donors. Study information: Previous work identified 100 million or so unique TCR beta sequences from 200 million or so T cells.

This clone has a handful of counts. The PCR ran on 60 Vbeta and 13 Jbeta primers. This table comes from immunoSEQ multiplex PCR, and its TCRdb copy is limited to in-frame clones, with some not included. Found here are over 30,000 clones, 75% to 85% of them singletons; the top ten hold 3.5% to 4%. CDR1 is SGHRS, CDR2 YFSETQ, per germline. This CDR3 spans 11 amino acids. Trimming cost V 2 bases and J 13 bases; bases outside gene matches: 2. V gene TRBV5-1 combines with J gene TRBJ2-1; TRBD1 matches at 8 bases. Sequencing was carried out using PBMCs. This clonotype was sampled from a woman aged 18 to 35 in good health and CMV-seronegative. The CDR3 nucleotides read TGCGCCAGCAGCTTAGGACAGGGACAGTTCTTC. This translates into CASSLGQGQFF. Supplemented by reference TRBV5-1 and TRBJ2-1, the full variable domain reads KAGVTQTPRYLIKTRGQQVTLSCSPISGHRSVSWYQQTPGQGLQFLFEYFSETQRNKGNFPGRFSGRQFSNSRSEMNVSTLELGDSALYLCASSLGQGQFFGPGTRLTVL.